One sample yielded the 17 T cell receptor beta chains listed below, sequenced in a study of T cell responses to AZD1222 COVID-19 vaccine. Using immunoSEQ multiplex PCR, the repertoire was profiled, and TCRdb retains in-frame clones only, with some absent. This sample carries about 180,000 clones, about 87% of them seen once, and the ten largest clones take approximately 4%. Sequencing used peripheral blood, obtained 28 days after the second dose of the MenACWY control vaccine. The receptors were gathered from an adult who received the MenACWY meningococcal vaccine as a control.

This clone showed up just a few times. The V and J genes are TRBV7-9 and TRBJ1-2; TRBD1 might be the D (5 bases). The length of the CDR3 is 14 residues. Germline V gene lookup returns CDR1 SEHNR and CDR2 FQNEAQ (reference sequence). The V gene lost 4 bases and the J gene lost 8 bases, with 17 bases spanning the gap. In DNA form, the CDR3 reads TGTGCCAGCAGCTGGGGCGCGCAGGGCCTAGGCTACACCTTC. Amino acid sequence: CASSWGAQGLGYTF.

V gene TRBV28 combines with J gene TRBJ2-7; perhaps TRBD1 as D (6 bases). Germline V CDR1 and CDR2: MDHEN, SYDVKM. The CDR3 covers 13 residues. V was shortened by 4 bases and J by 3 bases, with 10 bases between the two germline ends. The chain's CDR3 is CASSSRTDYEQYF. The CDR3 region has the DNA TGTGCCAGCAGTTCTCGGACAGACTACGAGCAGTACTTC.

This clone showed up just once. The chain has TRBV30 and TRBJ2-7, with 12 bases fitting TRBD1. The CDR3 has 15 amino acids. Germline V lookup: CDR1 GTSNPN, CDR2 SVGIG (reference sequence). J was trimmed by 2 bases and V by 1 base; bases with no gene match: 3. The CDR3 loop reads CAWSGDRGQPYEQYF. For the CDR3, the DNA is TGTGCCTGGAGTGGGGACAGGGGGCAGCCCTACGAGCAGTACTTC.

The CDR3 here is CASSQDPAGENQPQHF. DNA for the CDR3: TGCGCCAGCAGCCAAGATCCCGCAGGGGAGAATCAGCCCCAGCATTTT. The rearrangement joins TRBV4-3 to TRBJ1-5; tentatively, D is TRBD1 (6 bases). The germline gives CDR1 LGHNA, CDR2 YSLEER. The V end lost 0 bases, the J end lost 4 bases, and 13 bases lay between the germline ends. The CDR3 sequence is 16 residues long.

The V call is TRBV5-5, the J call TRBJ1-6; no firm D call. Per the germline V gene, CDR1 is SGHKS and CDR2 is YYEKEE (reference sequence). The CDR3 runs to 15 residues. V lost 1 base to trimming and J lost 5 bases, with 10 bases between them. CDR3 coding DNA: TGTGCCAGCAGCTTGCCTGGACCTAATAATTCACCCCTCCACTTT. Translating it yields CASSLPGPNNSPLHF.

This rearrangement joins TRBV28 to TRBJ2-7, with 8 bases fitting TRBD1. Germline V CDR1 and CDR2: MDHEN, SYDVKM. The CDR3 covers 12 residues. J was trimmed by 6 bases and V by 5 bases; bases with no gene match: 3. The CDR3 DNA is TGTGCCAGCAGTCTGACAGGGGTCGAGCAGTACTTC. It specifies CASSLTGVEQYF. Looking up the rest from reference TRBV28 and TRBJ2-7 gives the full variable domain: DVKVTQSSRYLVKRTGEKVFLECVQDMDHENMFWYRQDPGLGLRLIYFSYDVKMKEKGDIPEGYSVSREKKERFSLILESASTNQTSMYLCASSLTGVEQYFGPGTRLTVT.

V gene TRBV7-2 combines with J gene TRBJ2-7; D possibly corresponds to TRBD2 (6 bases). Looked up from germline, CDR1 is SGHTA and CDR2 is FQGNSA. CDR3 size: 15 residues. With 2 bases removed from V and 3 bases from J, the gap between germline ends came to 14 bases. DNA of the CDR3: TGTGCCAGCAGCTTATGGGGCGGGGAGGTCTACGAGCAGTACTTC. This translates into CASSLWGGEVYEQYF.

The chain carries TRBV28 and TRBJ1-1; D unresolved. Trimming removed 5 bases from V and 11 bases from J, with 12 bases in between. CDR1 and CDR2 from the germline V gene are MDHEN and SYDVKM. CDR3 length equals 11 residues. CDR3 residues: CASSTRGWAFF. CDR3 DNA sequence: TGTGCCAGCAGTACCCGAGGCTGGGCTTTCTTT.

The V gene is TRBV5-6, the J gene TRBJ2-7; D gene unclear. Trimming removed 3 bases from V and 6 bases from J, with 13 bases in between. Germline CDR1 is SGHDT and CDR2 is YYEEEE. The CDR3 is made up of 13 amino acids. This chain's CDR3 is CASSSLGRSEQYF. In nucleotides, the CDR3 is TGTGCCAGCAGCTCTCTCGGCCGTAGCGAGCAGTACTTC.

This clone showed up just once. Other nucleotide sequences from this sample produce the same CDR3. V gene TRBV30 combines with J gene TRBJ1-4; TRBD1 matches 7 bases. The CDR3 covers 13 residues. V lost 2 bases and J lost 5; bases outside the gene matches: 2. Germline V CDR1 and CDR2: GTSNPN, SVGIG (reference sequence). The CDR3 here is CAWSRQGNEKLFF. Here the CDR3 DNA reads TGTGCCTGGAGTCGACAGGGAAATGAAAAACTGTTTTTT. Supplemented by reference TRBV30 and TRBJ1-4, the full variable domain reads SQTIHQWPATLVQPVGSPLSLECTVEGTSNPNLYWYRQAAGRGLQLLFYSVGIGQISSEVPQNLSASRPQDRQFILSSKKLLLSDSGFYLCAWSRQGNEKLFFGSGTQLSVL.

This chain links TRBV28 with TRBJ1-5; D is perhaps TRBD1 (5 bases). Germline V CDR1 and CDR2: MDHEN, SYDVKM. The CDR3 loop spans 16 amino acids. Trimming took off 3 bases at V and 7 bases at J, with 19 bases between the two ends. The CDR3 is CASSFRTWGAGQPQHF. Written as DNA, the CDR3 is TGTGCCAGCAGTTTCCGGACATGGGGCGCAGGGCAGCCCCAGCATTTT. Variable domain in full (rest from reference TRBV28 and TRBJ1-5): DVKVTQSSRYLVKRTGEKVFLECVQDMDHENMFWYRQDPGLGLRLIYFSYDVKMKEKGDIPEGYSVSREKKERFSLILESASTNQTSMYLCASSFRTWGAGQPQHFGDGTRLSIL.

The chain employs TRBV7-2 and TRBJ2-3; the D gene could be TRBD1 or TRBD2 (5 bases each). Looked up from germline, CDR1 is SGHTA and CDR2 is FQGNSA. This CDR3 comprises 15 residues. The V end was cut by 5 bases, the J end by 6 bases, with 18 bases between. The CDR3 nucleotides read TGTGCCAGCAGCCCTCCTGGGGGACGCAGGGATACGCAGTATTTT. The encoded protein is CASSPPGGRRDTQYF.

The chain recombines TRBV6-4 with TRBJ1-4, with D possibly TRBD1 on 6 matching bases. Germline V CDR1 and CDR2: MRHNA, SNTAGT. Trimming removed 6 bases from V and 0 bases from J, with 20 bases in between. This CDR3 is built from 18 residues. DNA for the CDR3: TGTGCCAGCAGCGATATGGTGGTATGGACAGCAACTAATGAAAAACTGTTTTTT. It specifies CASSDMVVWTATNEKLFF.

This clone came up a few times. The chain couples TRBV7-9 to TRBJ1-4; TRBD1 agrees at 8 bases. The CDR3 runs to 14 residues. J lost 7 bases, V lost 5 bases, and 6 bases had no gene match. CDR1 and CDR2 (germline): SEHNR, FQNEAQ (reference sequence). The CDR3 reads CASSIGTGPEKLFF. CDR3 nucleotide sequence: TGTGCCAGCAGCATAGGGACAGGACCTGAAAAACTGTTTTTT.

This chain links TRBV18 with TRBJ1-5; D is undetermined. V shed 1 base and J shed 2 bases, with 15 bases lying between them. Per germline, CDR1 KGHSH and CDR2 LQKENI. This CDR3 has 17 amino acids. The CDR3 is CASSPQMETLGNQPQHF. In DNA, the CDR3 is TGTGCCAGCTCACCACAGATGGAGACCCTTGGCAATCAGCCCCAGCATTTT.

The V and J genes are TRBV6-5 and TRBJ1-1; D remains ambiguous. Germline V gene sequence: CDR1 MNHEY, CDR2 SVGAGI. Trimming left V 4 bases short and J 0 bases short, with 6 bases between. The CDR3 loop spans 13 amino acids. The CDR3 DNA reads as TGTGCCAGCAGTTCGAGCATGAACACTGAAGCTTTCTTT. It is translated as CASSSSMNTEAFF.

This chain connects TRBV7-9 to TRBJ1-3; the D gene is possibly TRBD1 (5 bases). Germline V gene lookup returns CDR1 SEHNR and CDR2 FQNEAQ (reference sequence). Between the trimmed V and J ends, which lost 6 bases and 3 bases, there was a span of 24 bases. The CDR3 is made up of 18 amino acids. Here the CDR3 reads CASRPTGTKRQFGNTIYF. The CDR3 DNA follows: TGTGCCAGCAGACCTACCGGGACCAAAAGGCAGTTTGGAAACACCATATATTTT.